The present T cell receptor beta chain was sequenced within a study of T-cell memory formation after mild COVID-19. Germline-derived CDR1 and CDR2 are SGHNT and YYREEE (reference sequence). V was pared by 6 bases and J by 3 bases, with 21 bases between. The CDR3 is 16 residues long. A single record per CDR3 protein comes from TCRdb applying MiXCR to the 5' RACE reads. In the table there are tens of thousands of distinct CDR3 sequences, less than 15% of which are singletons. Only a few counts were recorded for this clonotype. Sample: PBMCs or a T cell subset sorted from them (not recorded which). This sequence was found in an adult woman who had mild COVID-19 (a few samples of this study predate the infection). Cell type and time point are not known. This chain joins TRBV5-4 and TRBJ1-2; no definite D call. The CDR3 DNA reads as TGTGCCAGCACTCAGAATGGCGGCAGCCTCTACTATGGCTACACCTTC. Protein product: CASTQNGGSLYYGYTF.